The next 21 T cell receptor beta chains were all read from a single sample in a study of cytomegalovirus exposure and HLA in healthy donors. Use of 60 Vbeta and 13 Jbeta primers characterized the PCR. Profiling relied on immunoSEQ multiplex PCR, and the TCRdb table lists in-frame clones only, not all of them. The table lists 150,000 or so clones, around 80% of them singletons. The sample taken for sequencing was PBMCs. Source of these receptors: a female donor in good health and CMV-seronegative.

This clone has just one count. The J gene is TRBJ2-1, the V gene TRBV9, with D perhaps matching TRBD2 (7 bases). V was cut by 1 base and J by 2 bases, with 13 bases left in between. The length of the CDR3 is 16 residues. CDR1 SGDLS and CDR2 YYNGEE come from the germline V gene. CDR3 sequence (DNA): TGTGCCAGCAGCGTAAGGGGGAGGGGACCCTACAATGAGCAGTTCTTC. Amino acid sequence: CASSVRGRGPYNEQFF.

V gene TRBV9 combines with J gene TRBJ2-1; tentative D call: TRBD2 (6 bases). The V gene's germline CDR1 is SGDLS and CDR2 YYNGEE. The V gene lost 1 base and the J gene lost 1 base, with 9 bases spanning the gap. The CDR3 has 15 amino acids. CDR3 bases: TGTGCCAGCAGCGTAACCGGGGGTTCCTACAATGAGCAGTTCTTC. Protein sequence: CASSVTGGSYNEQFF.

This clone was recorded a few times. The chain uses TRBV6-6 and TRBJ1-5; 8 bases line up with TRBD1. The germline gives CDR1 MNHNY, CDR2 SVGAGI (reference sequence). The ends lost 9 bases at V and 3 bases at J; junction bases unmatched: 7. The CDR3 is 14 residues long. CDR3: CASEPGGLNQPQHF. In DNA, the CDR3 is TGTGCCAGTGAGCCAGGGGGCCTCAATCAGCCCCAGCATTTT.

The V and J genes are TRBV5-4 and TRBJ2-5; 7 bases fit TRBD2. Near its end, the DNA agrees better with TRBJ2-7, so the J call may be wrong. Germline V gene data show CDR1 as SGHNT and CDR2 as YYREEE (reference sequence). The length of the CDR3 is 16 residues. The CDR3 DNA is TGTGCCAGCAGCTCCGGGACTACCCGGAGCTCCTACGAGCAGTACTTC. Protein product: CASSSGTTRSSYEQYF.

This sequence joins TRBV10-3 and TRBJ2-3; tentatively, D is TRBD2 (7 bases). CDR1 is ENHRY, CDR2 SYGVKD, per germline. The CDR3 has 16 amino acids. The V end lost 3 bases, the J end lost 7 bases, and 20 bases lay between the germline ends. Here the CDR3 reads CAISDLRGPGSHTQYF. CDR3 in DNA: TGTGCCATCAGTGACTTGCGGGGGCCGGGGTCCCATACGCAGTATTTT.

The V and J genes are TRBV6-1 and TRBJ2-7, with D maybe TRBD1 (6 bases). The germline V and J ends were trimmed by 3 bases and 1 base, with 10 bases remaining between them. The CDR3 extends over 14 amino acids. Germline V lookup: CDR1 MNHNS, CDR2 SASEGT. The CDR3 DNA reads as TGTGCCAGCAGTGAGTTCCAGGGGTCCTACGAGCAGTACTTC. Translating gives CASSEFQGSYEQYF.

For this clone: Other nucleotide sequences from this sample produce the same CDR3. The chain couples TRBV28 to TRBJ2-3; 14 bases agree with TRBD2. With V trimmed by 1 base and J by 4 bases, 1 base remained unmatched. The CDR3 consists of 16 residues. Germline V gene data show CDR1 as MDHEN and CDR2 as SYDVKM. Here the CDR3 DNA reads TGTGCCAGCAGTTTATCGGGACTAGCGGGAGCAGATACGCAGTATTTT. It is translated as CASSLSGLAGADTQYF. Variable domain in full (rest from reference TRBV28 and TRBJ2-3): DVKVTQSSRYLVKRTGEKVFLECVQDMDHENMFWYRQDPGLGLRLIYFSYDVKMKEKGDIPEGYSVSREKKERFSLILESASTNQTSMYLCASSLSGLAGADTQYFGPGTRLTVL.

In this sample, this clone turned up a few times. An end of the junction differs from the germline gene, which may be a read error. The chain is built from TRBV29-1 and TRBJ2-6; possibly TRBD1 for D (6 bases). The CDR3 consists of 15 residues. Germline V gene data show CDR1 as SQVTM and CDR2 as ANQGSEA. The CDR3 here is CSVGGQGIGANGLTF. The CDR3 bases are TGCAGCGTTGGGGGGCAGGGTATCGGGGCCAACGGCCTGACTTTC.

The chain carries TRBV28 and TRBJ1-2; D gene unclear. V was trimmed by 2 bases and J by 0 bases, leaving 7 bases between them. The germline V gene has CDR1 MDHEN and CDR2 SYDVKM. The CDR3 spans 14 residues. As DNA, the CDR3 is TGTGCCAGCAGTTTAGGTTTAGCTAACTATGGCTACACCTTC. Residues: CASSLGLANYGYTF.

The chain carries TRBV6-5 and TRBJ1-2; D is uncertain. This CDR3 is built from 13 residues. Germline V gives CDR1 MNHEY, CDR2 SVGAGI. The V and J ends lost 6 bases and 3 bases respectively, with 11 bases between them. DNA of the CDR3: TGTGCCAGCAGGACACCAGCTTACTATGGCTACACCTTC. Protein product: CASRTPAYYGYTF.

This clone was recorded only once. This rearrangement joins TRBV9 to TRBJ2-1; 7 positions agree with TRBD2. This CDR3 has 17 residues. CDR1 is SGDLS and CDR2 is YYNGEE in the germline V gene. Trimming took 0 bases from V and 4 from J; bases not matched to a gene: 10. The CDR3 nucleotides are TGTGCCAGCAGCGTAGGGGGGGGAGGGCCTCCATACAATGAGCAGTTCTTC. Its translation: CASSVGGGGPPYNEQFF.

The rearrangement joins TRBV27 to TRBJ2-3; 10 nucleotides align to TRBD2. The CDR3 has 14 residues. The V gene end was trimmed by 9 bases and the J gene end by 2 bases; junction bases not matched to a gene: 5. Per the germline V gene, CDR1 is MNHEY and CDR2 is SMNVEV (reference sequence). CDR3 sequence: CARPGLAPTDTQYF. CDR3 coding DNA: TGTGCCAGGCCGGGACTAGCGCCCACAGATACGCAGTATTTT.

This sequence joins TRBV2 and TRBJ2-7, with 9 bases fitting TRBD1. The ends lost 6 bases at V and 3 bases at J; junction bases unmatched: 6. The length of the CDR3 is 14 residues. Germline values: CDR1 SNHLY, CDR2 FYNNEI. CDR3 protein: CASRGTGFGYEQYF. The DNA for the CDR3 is TGTGCCAGCAGAGGGACAGGGTTTGGCTACGAGCAGTACTTC. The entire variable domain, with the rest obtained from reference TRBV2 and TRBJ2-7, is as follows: EPEVTQTPSHQVTQMGQEVILRCVPISNHLYFYWYRQILGQKVEFLVSFYNNEISEKSEIFDDQFSVERPDGSNFTLKIRSTKLEDSAMYFCASRGTGFGYEQYFGPGTRLTVT.

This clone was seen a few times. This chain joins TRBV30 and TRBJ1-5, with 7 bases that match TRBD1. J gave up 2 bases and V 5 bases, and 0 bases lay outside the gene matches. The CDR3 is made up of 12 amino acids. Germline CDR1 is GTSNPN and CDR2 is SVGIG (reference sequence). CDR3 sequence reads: CAWGQGNQPQHF. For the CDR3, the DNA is TGTGCCTGGGGACAGGGCAATCAGCCCCAGCATTTT.

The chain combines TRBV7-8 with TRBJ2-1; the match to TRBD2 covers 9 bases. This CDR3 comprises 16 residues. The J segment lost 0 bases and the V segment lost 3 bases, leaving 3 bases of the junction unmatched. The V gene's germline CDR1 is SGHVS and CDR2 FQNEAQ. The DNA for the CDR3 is TGTGCCAGCAGCTTTAGCGGGGGTAGCTCCTACAATGAGCAGTTCTTC. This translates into CASSFSGGSSYNEQFF.

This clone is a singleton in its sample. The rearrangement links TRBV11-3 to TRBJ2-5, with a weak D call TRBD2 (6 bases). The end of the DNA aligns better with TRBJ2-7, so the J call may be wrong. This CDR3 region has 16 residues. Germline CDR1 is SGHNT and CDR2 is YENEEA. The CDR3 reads CASSSVAAGRDGEQYF. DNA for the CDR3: TGTGCCAGCAGCTCAGTGGCCGCGGGGCGAGATGGCGAGCAGTACTTC.

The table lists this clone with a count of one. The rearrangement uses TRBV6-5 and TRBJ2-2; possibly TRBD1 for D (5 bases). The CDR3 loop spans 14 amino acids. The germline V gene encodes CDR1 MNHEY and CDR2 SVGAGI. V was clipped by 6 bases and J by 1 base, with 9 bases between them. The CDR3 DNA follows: TGTGCCAGCAGGCAGGGCTGGAACACCGGGGAGCTGTTTTTT. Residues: CASRQGWNTGELFF.

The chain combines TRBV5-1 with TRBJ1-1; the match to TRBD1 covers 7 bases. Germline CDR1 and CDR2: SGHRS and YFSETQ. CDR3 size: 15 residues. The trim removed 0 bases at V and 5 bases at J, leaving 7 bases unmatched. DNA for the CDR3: TGCGCCAGCAGCTTGGAACCCAGGGGGAGTACTGAAGCTTTCTTT. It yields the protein CASSLEPRGSTEAFF. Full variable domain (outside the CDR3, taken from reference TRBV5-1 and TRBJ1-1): KAGVTQTPRYLIKTRGQQVTLSCSPISGHRSVSWYQQTPGQGLQFLFEYFSETQRNKGNFPGRFSGRQFSNSRSEMNVSTLELGDSALYLCASSLEPRGSTEAFFGQGTRLTVV.

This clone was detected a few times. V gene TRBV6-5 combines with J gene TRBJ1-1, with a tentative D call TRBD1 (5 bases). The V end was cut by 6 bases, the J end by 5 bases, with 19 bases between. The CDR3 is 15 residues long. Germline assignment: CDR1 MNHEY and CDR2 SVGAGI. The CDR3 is CASRITSTANTEAFF. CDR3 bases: TGTGCCAGCAGGATCACATCGACAGCAAATACTGAAGCTTTCTTT.

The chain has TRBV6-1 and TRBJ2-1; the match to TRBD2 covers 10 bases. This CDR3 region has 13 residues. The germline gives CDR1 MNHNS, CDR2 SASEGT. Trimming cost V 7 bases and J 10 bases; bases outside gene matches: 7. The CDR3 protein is CASTSGTSDEQFF. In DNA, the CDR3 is TGTGCCAGCACTTCCGGGACTAGCGACGAGCAGTTCTTC.

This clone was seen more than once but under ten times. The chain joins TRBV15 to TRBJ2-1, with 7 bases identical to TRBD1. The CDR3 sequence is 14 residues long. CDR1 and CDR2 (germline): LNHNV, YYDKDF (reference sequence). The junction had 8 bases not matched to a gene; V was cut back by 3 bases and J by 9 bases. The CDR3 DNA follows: TGTGCCACCAGCAGGGATACAGGGGTGGGTGAGCAGTTCTTC. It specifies CATSRDTGVGEQFF.